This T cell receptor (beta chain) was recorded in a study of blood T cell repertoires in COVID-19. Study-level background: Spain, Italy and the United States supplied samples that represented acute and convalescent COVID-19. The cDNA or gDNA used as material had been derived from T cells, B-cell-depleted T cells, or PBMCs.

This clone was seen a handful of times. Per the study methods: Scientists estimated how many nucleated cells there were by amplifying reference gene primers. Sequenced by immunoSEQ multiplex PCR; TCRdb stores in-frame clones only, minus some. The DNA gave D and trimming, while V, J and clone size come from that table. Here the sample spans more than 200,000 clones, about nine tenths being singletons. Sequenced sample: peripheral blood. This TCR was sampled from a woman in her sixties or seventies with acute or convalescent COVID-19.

In DNA form, the CDR3 reads TGCGCCAGCAGCTTGGATGGCTTCTACGAGCAGTACTTC. Amino acid sequence: CASSLDGFYEQYF. The chain is built from TRBV5-1 and TRBJ2-7; D not certain. This CDR3 has 13 residues. The V end was cut by 0 bases, the J end by 3 bases, with 7 bases between. Germline lookup yields CDR1 SGHRS and CDR2 YFSETQ.